The 30 T cell receptor beta chains below come from one sample, sequenced in a study of technical replicates of blood from several donors. Only in-frame clones appear in the TCRdb table, and some are missing; sequencing was by immunoSEQ multiplex PCR. The top ten hold roughly 9.1% of the sample, which has fewer than 20,000 clones, 65% to 85% seen once. The material sequenced was PBMCs. These receptors were obtained from a human donor in good health. Some clones in this sample may be carry-over from other donors' samples.

This clone was observed a single time. The chain carries TRBV19 and TRBJ1-1; 7 bases match TRBD1. From germline, CDR1 is LNHDA and CDR2 SQIVND (reference sequence). The trim removed 3 bases at V and 2 bases at J, leaving 6 bases unmatched. The CDR3 runs to 15 residues. DNA for the CDR3: TGTGCCAGTAGTATCCCGGGACAGCAAAACACTGAAGCTTTCTTT. Amino acid sequence: CASSIPGQQNTEAFF. The full variable domain, in which reference TRBV19 and TRBJ1-1 provide the parts outside the CDR3, is DGGITQSPKYLFRKEGQNVTLSCEQNLNHDAMYWYRQDPGQGLRLIYYSQIVNDFQKGDIAEGYSVSREKKESFPLTVTSAQKNPTAFYLCASSIPGQQNTEAFFGQGTRLTVV.

This sequence joins TRBV27 and TRBJ2-6, with 12 bases matching TRBD1. Germline V gives CDR1 MNHEY, CDR2 SMNVEV (reference sequence). The V and J ends lost 6 bases and 3 bases, in that order; junction bases with no gene match: 9. The CDR3 length is 18 residues. The CDR3 DNA is TGTGCCAGCAGCTTCGGGACAGGGGGCGCACGTGGGGCCAACGTCCTGACTTTC. It is translated as CASSFGTGGARGANVLTF.

The rearrangement joins TRBV28 to TRBJ2-1; D call uncertain. This CDR3 region has 14 residues. Trimming removed 6 bases from V and 1 base from J, with 10 bases in between. CDR1 MDHEN and CDR2 SYDVKM come from the germline V gene. The CDR3 protein is CASREALSYNEQFF. DNA for the CDR3: TGTGCCAGCAGAGAAGCTTTGTCCTACAATGAGCAGTTCTTC.

The chain links TRBV5-1 to TRBJ1-3; D is unresolved. Germline-derived CDR1 and CDR2 are SGHRS and YFSETQ. The CDR3 has 13 amino acids. V shed 4 bases and J shed 4 bases, with 9 bases lying between them. CDR3 sequence: CASSPGRGNTIYF. The CDR3 coding sequence is TGCGCCAGCAGCCCCGGCAGGGGAAACACCATATATTTT.

This chain joins TRBV6-4 and TRBJ2-1; D perhaps matches TRBD2 (6 bases). From germline, CDR1 is MRHNA and CDR2 SNTAGT. V dropped 3 bases and J dropped 5 bases, with 11 bases sitting between them. This CDR3 spans 14 amino acids. CDR3 sequence (DNA): TGTGCCAGCAGTGAAGGGACTCGTCACAATGAGCAGTTCTTC. Translation gives CASSEGTRHNEQFF.

The CDR3: CSAPGNEQFF. The DNA of the CDR3 is TGCAGTGCTCCAGGTAATGAGCAGTTCTTC. The J gene is TRBJ2-1, the V gene TRBV20-1; D call uncertain. Per the germline V gene, CDR1 is DFQATT and CDR2 is SNEGSKA (reference sequence). V was shortened by 5 bases and J by 7 bases, with 6 bases between the two germline ends. This CDR3 has 10 amino acids.

This clone was recorded a few times. The chain links TRBV4-2 to TRBJ1-1; D not certain. This CDR3 is 13 amino acids long. Per germline, CDR1 LGHNA and CDR2 YNFKEQ. Trimming took off 0 bases at V and 6 bases at J, with 8 bases between the two ends. CDR3 sequence: CASSQERAPEAFF. CDR3 nucleotides: TGTGCCAGCAGCCAAGAGAGGGCACCTGAAGCTTTCTTT.

The chain has TRBV11-2 and TRBJ2-7; D perhaps matches TRBD2 (6 bases). Trimming cost V 1 base and J 3 bases, with 16 bases left between them. Germline loops: CDR1 SGHAT, CDR2 FQNNGV. There are 16 residues in the CDR3. DNA of the CDR3: TGTGCCAGCAGCTTAGCCAGGGACTCACTATTCTACGAGCAGTACTTC. Translation gives CASSLARDSLFYEQYF.

This chain links TRBV6-1 with TRBJ2-5; 7 bases map to TRBD2. The germline V gene encodes CDR1 MNHNS and CDR2 SASEGT. V shed 2 bases and J 4 bases; nucleotides not matched to a gene: 13. This CDR3 region has 17 residues. The CDR3 region has the DNA TGTGCCAGCAGTGAATTTCGAGGGAGGGCCTTCGGAGAGACCCAGTACTTC. The encoded protein is CASSEFRGRAFGETQYF.

J is TRBJ2-5 and V is TRBV5-1; D not certain. V lost 4 bases and J 2 bases, leaving 3 bases between the germline ends. From germline, CDR1 is SGHRS and CDR2 YFSETQ. The CDR3 sequence is 11 residues long. DNA of the CDR3: TGCGCCAGCAGCCTACAAGAGACCCAGTACTTC. Residues: CASSLQETQYF.

The V call is TRBV5-1, the J call TRBJ2-3, with 10 nucleotides matching TRBD2. CDR3 length: 17 residues. Germline CDR1 SGHRS, CDR2 YFSETQ. V dropped 0 bases and J dropped 5; count of bases not matched to a gene: 9. CDR3 sequence: CASSLALTSGTVDTQYF. The CDR3 DNA is TGCGCCAGCAGCTTGGCCCTCACTAGCGGGACGGTAGATACGCAGTATTTT.

The CDR3 loop reads CASRDTSSAEAFF. CDR3 DNA sequence: TGTGCCAGCAGGGACACGAGCAGTGCTGAAGCTTTCTTT. The chain uses TRBV28 and TRBJ1-1; D perhaps matches TRBD1 (5 bases). From germline, CDR1 is MDHEN and CDR2 SYDVKM. Trimming took off 6 bases at V and 6 bases at J, with 14 bases between the two ends. The CDR3 loop spans 13 amino acids.

The chain employs TRBV27 and TRBJ2-7; D might be TRBD1 (5 bases). V dropped 4 bases and J dropped 3 bases, with 22 bases sitting between them. Germline CDR1 is MNHEY and CDR2 is SMNVEV (reference sequence). CDR3 length: 17 residues. DNA of the CDR3: TGTGCCAGCAGTTCCCTAGACAGACCAACCAGTTTCTACGAGCAGTACTTC. It yields the protein CASSSLDRPTSFYEQYF.

This CDR3 is CASRGQGATNEKLFF. The CDR3 region has the DNA TGTGCCAGCAGGGGGCAGGGTGCAACTAATGAAAAACTGTTTTTT. This chain links TRBV27 with TRBJ1-4; D perhaps matches TRBD1 (5 bases). Looked up from germline, CDR1 is MNHEY and CDR2 is SMNVEV (reference sequence). The CDR3 totals 15 residues. Trimming stripped 6 bases from V and 0 bases from J, with 11 bases between. Full variable domain (missing parts from reference TRBV27 and TRBJ1-4): EAQVTQNPRYLITVTGKKLTVTCSQNMNHEYMSWYRQDPGLGLRQIYYSMNVEVTDKGDVPEGYKVSRKEKRNFPLILESPSPNQTSLYFCASRGQGATNEKLFFGSGTQLSVL.

The CDR3 reads CAFQGYGVHTF. The CDR3 DNA reads TGTGCCTTCCAGGGGTATGGGGTACACACCTTC. The chain recombines TRBV30 with TRBJ1-2; maybe TRBD1 (6 bases). The CDR3 is 11 residues long. The ends were cut back, 7 bases at V and 12 bases at J, with 18 bases in the middle. In germline, CDR1 is GTSNPN, CDR2 SVGIG (reference sequence).

This clone was picked up a small number of times. The chain joins TRBV11-2 to TRBJ2-7; 7 nucleotides line up with TRBD1. Germline V gene sequence: CDR1 SGHAT, CDR2 FQNNGV. The CDR3 spans 15 residues. The V gene end was trimmed by 1 base and the J gene end by 3 bases; junction bases not matched to a gene: 6. CDR3 protein: CASSLGTGYVYEQYF. DNA of the CDR3: TGTGCCAGCAGCTTAGGGACAGGTTACGTCTACGAGCAGTACTTC.

V is TRBV5-1 and J is TRBJ2-2; tentative D call: TRBD2 (6 bases). The germline V and J ends were trimmed by 4 bases and 7 bases, with 14 bases remaining between them. CDR3 size: 14 residues. CDR1 SGHRS and CDR2 YFSETQ come from the germline V gene. Here the CDR3 DNA reads TGCGCCAGCAGCAATAAATTCGGGGGCGGGGAGCTGTTTTTT. Amino acid sequence: CASSNKFGGGELFF.

This sequence joins TRBV7-2 and TRBJ2-1; D unclear. The CDR3 runs to 14 residues. Trimming took off 5 bases at V and 7 bases at J, with 15 bases between the two ends. Looked up from germline, CDR1 is SGHTA and CDR2 is FQGNSA. The chain's CDR3 is CASSPYRQANEQFF. DNA of the CDR3: TGTGCCAGCAGCCCCTACCGGCAGGCGAATGAGCAGTTCTTC.

This clone was found once. The chain uses TRBV30 and TRBJ1-3, with a weak D call TRBD1 (5 bases). CDR3 size: 15 residues. V gave up 2 bases and J gave up 2 bases, with 13 bases separating them. Germline CDR1 and CDR2: GTSNPN and SVGIG (reference sequence). CDR3 nucleotides: TGTGCCTGGAGTCCCGGTCAGGGAACTGGAAACACCATATATTTT. Translation: CAWSPGQGTGNTIYF.

The V call is TRBV7-6, the J call TRBJ1-3, with a weak D call TRBD1 (5 bases). The CDR3 contains 17 residues. V was shortened by 0 bases and J by 0 bases, with 12 bases between the two germline ends. Germline CDR1 reads SGHVS; CDR2 reads FNYEAQ. The CDR3 DNA reads as TGTGCCAGCAGCTTAGCCCCGACAGCAGGCTCTGGAAACACCATATATTTT. It specifies CASSLAPTAGSGNTIYF.

A few counts support this clone. The chain uses TRBV28 and TRBJ1-2; D is possibly TRBD1 (6 bases). Between the trimmed V and J ends, which lost 2 bases and 8 bases, there was a span of 18 bases. Germline-derived CDR1 and CDR2 are MDHEN and SYDVKM. This CDR3 comprises 15 residues. The CDR3: CASSLPSRGAVGYTF. CDR3 sequence (DNA): TGTGCCAGCAGTTTACCCTCACGGGGGGCGGTAGGCTACACCTTC.

As to this clone: Other DNA sequences in this specimen translate into the identical CDR3. The CDR3 region is CASSLGGGYTEAFF. CDR3 DNA: TGCGCCAGCAGCCTGGGGGGCGGTTACACTGAAGCTTTCTTT. The genes are TRBV5-1 and TRBJ1-1, with D perhaps TRBD1 (6 bases). V dropped 4 bases and J dropped 3 bases, with 13 bases sitting between them. The CDR3 is 14 residues long. Germline CDR1 SGHRS, CDR2 YFSETQ.

This clone was counted a few times. The chain has TRBV7-8 and TRBJ1-1; 7 nucleotides align to TRBD1. The V segment lost 4 bases and the J segment 0 bases; nucleotides outside the gene matches: 2. CDR3 size: 14 residues. CDR1 SGHVS and CDR2 FQNEAQ come from the germline V gene. Here the CDR3 reads CASSYDRVNTEAFF. DNA for the CDR3: TGTGCCAGCAGCTATGACAGGGTGAACACTGAAGCTTTCTTT.

This sequence joins TRBV7-9 and TRBJ2-1; 7 positions match TRBD2. Trimming took 4 bases from V and 2 from J; bases not matched to a gene: 5. The CDR3 is made up of 15 amino acids. Looked up from germline, CDR1 is SEHNR and CDR2 is FQNEAQ (reference sequence). DNA for the CDR3: TGTGCCAGCAGCTCCCTAGCGGAGCCCTACAATGAGCAGTTCTTC. Its protein is CASSSLAEPYNEQFF.

The J gene is TRBJ2-7, the V gene TRBV11-2; a possible D gene is TRBD2 (5 bases). Germline V lookup: CDR1 SGHAT, CDR2 FQNNGV. The CDR3 covers 12 residues. V was pared by 0 bases and J by 7 bases, with 7 bases between. CDR3 DNA: TGTGCCAGCAGCTTAGATTCGGGGGAGCAGTACTTC. Amino acid sequence: CASSLDSGEQYF. Combining the CDR3 with reference TRBV11-2 and TRBJ2-7 gives the whole variable domain EAGVAQSPRYKIIEKRQSVAFWCNPISGHATLYWYQQILGQGPKLLIQFQNNGVVDDSQLPKDRFSAERLKGVDSTLKIQPAKLEDSAVYLCASSLDSGEQYFGPGTRLTVT.

The rearrangement joins TRBV19 to TRBJ1-1; possibly TRBD1 for D (5 bases). The germline gives CDR1 LNHDA, CDR2 SQIVND (reference sequence). V was cut by 3 bases and J by 0 bases, with 11 bases left in between. CDR3 size: 15 residues. CDR3 protein: CASSMGGLLNTEAFF. CDR3 in DNA: TGTGCCAGTAGTATGGGGGGACTCCTGAACACTGAAGCTTTCTTT.

The chain joins TRBV7-2 to TRBJ2-7; TRBD1 aligns across 7 bases. The germline V gene has CDR1 SGHTA and CDR2 FQGNSA. This CDR3 contains 15 residues. After removal of 1 base from V and 6 bases from J, the junction contained 9 bases not matched to a gene. The CDR3 region has the DNA TGTGCCAGCAGCTTAGTAGCACAGGGGTTAGGCGAGCAGTACTTC. Protein product: CASSLVAQGLGEQYF.

This chain joins TRBV5-1 and TRBJ2-7; the D gene is possibly TRBD2 (5 bases). V lost 4 bases to trimming and J lost 5 bases, with 16 bases between them. CDR3 length: 14 residues. Germline V lookup: CDR1 SGHRS, CDR2 YFSETQ. CDR3 sequence (DNA): TGCGCCAGCAGCCGAGGGTCGGTATGGCACGAGCAGTACTTC. Encoded protein: CASSRGSVWHEQYF.

The chain couples TRBV19 to TRBJ2-3, with a possible D match to TRBD2 (6 bases). Per the germline V gene, CDR1 is LNHDA and CDR2 is SQIVND (reference sequence). The CDR3 is 13 amino acids. V shed 5 bases and J shed 3 bases, with 9 bases lying between them. The CDR3 protein is CASSLGGTDTQYF. CDR3 in DNA: TGTGCCAGTAGTCTTGGGGGGACAGATACGCAGTATTTT.

The CDR3 DNA follows: TGTGCCAGCAGCTTACAGGGCGATGAGCAGTTCTTC. It codes for CASSLQGDEQFF. J is TRBJ2-1 and V is TRBV7-6; possible D gene TRBD1, 5 bases. V was pared by 2 bases and J by 8 bases, with 7 bases between. Germline CDR1 and CDR2: SGHVS and FNYEAQ. This CDR3 comprises 12 residues. Combining the CDR3 with reference TRBV7-6 and TRBJ2-1 gives the whole variable domain GAGVSQSPRYKVTKRGQDVALRCDPISGHVSLYWYRQALGQGPEFLTYFNYEAQQDKSGLPNDRFSAERPEGSISTLTIQRTEQRDSAMYRCASSLQGDEQFFGPGTRLTVL.